What follows are 17 T cell receptor beta chains derived from one specimen sequenced in a study of blood T cells in healthy people across ages. The second PCR ran roughly 7 to 12 cycles with a sample-barcoded 5' primer and J-beta primers. TCRdb called the 5' RACE reads again in MiXCR, with one record for every CDR3 protein. The repertoire consists of fewer than 750,000 distinct CDR3 sequences, with more than 45% occurring once and the leading ten covering about 13%. Material for sequencing was blood. Every receptor here comes from a woman of 80 years or more in good health.

The gene calls are TRBV4-2 and TRBJ2-1; D is possibly TRBD2 (6 bases). Germline CDR1 LGHNA, CDR2 YNFKEQ. The CDR3 sequence is 16 residues long. V was shortened by 0 bases and J by 5 bases, with 14 bases between the two germline ends. CDR3: CASSQDPQRAHNEQFF. The DNA of the CDR3 is TGTGCCAGCAGCCAAGATCCCCAGCGGGCTCACAATGAGCAGTTCTTC.

The J gene is TRBJ2-7, the V gene TRBV6-2 or TRBV6-3, with D uncertain. The end of the DNA aligns better with TRBJ2-4, so the J call may be wrong. CDR3 length: 14 residues. The germline V gene encodes CDR1 MNHEY and CDR2 SVGEGT. Here the CDR3 reads CASSLDSTKNIQYF. In DNA form, the CDR3 reads TGTGCCAGCAGTTTAGACTCAACCAAAAACATTCAGTACTTC.

A word on this clonotype: Given a much more abundant clone one base away, this may be a read error. The J gene is TRBJ2-1, the V gene TRBV3-1, with TRBD2 matching over 8 bases. Trimming at V came to 1 base and at J to 7 bases, leaving 15 bases not matched to a gene. The germline gives CDR1 LGHDT, CDR2 YNNKEL (reference sequence). The CDR3 extends over 18 amino acids. This chain's CDR3 is CASSQGPGPAGAGNEQFF. CDR3 nucleotides: TGTGCCAGCAGCCAAGGGCCCGGACCAGCGGGAGCGGGTAATGAGCAGTTCTTC.

This clonotype was seen a few times. A much larger clone differs by one base, so this may be a read error. The chain employs TRBV28 and TRBJ2-7; D call uncertain. CDR1 MDHEN and CDR2 SYDVKM come from the germline V gene. V was cut by 5 bases and J by 1 base, with 15 bases left in between. CDR3 length: 15 residues. The CDR3 nucleotides read TGTGCCAGCAGTACAGCCGCCTCTGGTTCCTACGAGCAGTACTTC. Amino acids: CASSTAASGSYEQYF. The full variable domain, in which reference TRBV28 and TRBJ2-7 provide the parts outside the CDR3, is DVKVTQSSRYLVKRTGEKVFLECVQDMDHENMFWYRQDPGLGLRLIYFSYDVKMKEKGDIPEGYSVSREKKERFSLILESASTNQTSMYLCASSTAASGSYEQYFGPGTRLTVT.

V usage is TRBV18 and J usage is TRBJ2-1; either TRBD1 or TRBD2 may fit D (6 bases each). The CDR3 is made up of 16 amino acids. V lost 0 bases to trimming and J lost 7 bases, with 16 bases between them. Germline V CDR1 and CDR2: KGHSH, LQKENI. In nucleotides, the CDR3 is TGTGCCAGCTCACCACCCCGGGGGCCGTTCCAAAATGAGCAGTTCTTC. Amino acids: CASSPPRGPFQNEQFF.

The chain is built from TRBV6-1 and TRBJ1-1; D unclear. Trimming pared 2 bases from V and 7 bases from J, leaving 8 bases between. Germline assignment: CDR1 MNHNS and CDR2 SASEGT. There are 12 residues in the CDR3. CDR3 DNA sequence: TGTGCCAGCAGTGAAACGACCGTTGAAGCTTTCTTT. Translation gives CASSETTVEAFF.

This clonotype was seen only a few times. The genes are TRBV27 and TRBJ2-7, with 9 nucleotides matching TRBD1. V was clipped by 3 bases and J by 1 base; unmatched bases: 4. This CDR3 is built from 15 residues. Germline lookup yields CDR1 MNHEY and CDR2 SMNVEV (reference sequence). This chain's CDR3 is CASSFRQGVSYEQYF. The CDR3 region has the DNA TGTGCCAGCAGTTTTCGACAGGGGGTTTCCTACGAGCAGTACTTC.

This clonotype was seen at least ten times. This chain connects TRBV15 to TRBJ1-5; D remains ambiguous. V was shortened by 0 bases and J by 6 bases, with 6 bases between the two germline ends. The CDR3 length is 13 residues. Germline CDR1 and CDR2: LNHNV and YYDKDF (reference sequence). In DNA, the CDR3 is TGTGCCACCAGCAGAGATCTCGGTCAGCCCCAGCATTTT. It codes for CATSRDLGQPQHF.

This clonotype was recorded many times. The chain uses TRBV28 and TRBJ2-5; D ambiguous. The CDR3 length is 17 residues. Trimming pared 2 bases from V and 4 bases from J, leaving 20 bases between. The V gene's germline CDR1 is MDHEN and CDR2 SYDVKM. The CDR3 sequence is CASSLVRIAGFPETQYF. CDR3 bases: TGTGCCAGCAGTTTAGTCCGAATAGCAGGCTTCCCAGAGACCCAGTACTTC.

The sample holds many counts of this clonotype. The chain recombines TRBV28 with TRBJ2-7; D uncertain. Between the trimmed V and J ends, which lost 4 bases and 3 bases, there was a span of 10 bases. The CDR3 contains 13 residues. Germline V gene sequence: CDR1 MDHEN, CDR2 SYDVKM. The CDR3 sequence is CASSWSPIYEQYF. The CDR3 DNA reads TGTGCCAGCAGTTGGTCTCCCATCTACGAGCAGTACTTC.

This clonotype was seen many times. The V gene is TRBV27, the J gene TRBJ2-5; possibly TRBD1 or TRBD2 for D (5 bases each). The CDR3 extends over 13 amino acids. Germline V gene data show CDR1 as MNHEY and CDR2 as SMNVEV (reference sequence). V lost 6 bases and J lost 4, with 12 bases in between. DNA of the CDR3: TGTGCCAGCAGCACGGGACGTACAGAGACCCAGTACTTC. Its protein product is CASSTGRTETQYF.

With respect to this clonotype: This sequence may be a read error, since a much larger clone differs from it by one base. The J gene is TRBJ2-4, the V gene TRBV11-2; either TRBD1 or TRBD2 may supply D (5 bases each). The tail of the sequence fits TRBJ2-7 better, so the J call may be wrong. The germline V gene has CDR1 SGHAT and CDR2 FQNNGV. The CDR3 consists of 12 residues. Here the CDR3 DNA reads TGTGCCGGCAGCTTAATGGGGGTCGAGCAGTACTTC. As protein: CAGSLMGVEQYF.

On this clonotype itself: This may stem from a read error, because a much larger clone lies one nucleotide away. This chain connects TRBV5-1 to TRBJ1-2, with 8 bases fitting TRBD1. In germline, CDR1 is SGHRS, CDR2 YFSETQ. The CDR3 sequence is 14 residues long. V lost 1 base to trimming and J lost 12 bases; unmatched junction nucleotides: 11. In DNA, the CDR3 is TGCGCCAGCAGCTTGTTAACCGGGACAGGACACCACACCTTC. This codes for CASSLLTGTGHHTF.

V and J are TRBV5-4 and TRBJ1-5, with D perhaps matching TRBD1 (5 bases). Trimming shortened V by 0 bases and J by 13 bases, and 11 bases separated the two germline ends. The CDR3 has 12 amino acids. Germline-derived CDR1 and CDR2 are SGHNT and YYREEE (reference sequence). CDR3 nucleotide sequence: TGTGCCAGCAGCTTGGAGGGACCTGGGCAGCATTTT. Amino acids: CASSLEGPGQHF.

In its sample, this clonotype was seen many times. The CDR3 spells CASSFGGLLNKTQYF. The CDR3 region has the DNA TGCGCCAGCAGCTTCGGGGGCCTTCTCAACAAGACCCAGTACTTC. The chain recombines TRBV5-1 with TRBJ2-5; tentatively, D is TRBD1 or TRBD2 (6 bases each). V was clipped by 2 bases and J by 6 bases, with 17 bases between them. This CDR3 is built from 15 residues. CDR1 is SGHRS, CDR2 YFSETQ, per germline.

This clonotype was detected only a few times. Here the CDR3 DNA reads TGCGCCAGCAGCCAACTAGCGGGAAGACCAACCCAGTTCTTC. This gives the protein CASSQLAGRPTQFF. The chain recombines TRBV4-1 with TRBJ2-1; 9 nucleotides line up with TRBD2. The CDR3 consists of 14 residues. V lost 2 bases to trimming and J lost 13 bases; unmatched junction nucleotides: 9. Germline V lookup: CDR1 MGHRA, CDR2 YSYEKL.

At least ten counts were recorded for this clonotype. The V gene is TRBV6-5, the J gene TRBJ1-6; D not certain. Germline V CDR1 and CDR2: MNHEY, SVGAGI. CDR3 size: 17 residues. The V gene lost 2 bases and the J gene lost 9 bases, with 20 bases spanning the gap. The CDR3 DNA sequence: TGTGCCAGCAGTTACGGGAACACCGGGAGACTAGGTTCACCCCTCCACTTT. Translated, it gives CASSYGNTGRLGSPLHF.